The next 25 T cell receptor beta chains were all read from a single sample in a study of tumor-infiltrating lymphocytes in primary liver carcinoma. The input was 450 to 550 ng total RNA; TCR beta cDNA was made from it with a constant-region primer. Construction of TCR beta libraries relied on three successive nested multiplex PCR rounds employing slightly modified ARM-PCR. The first two PCR rounds used TRBV1-TRBV30 forward primers with a C-beta reverse primer, around 10 cycles each. TCRdb recomputed calls from the multiplex PCR reads with MiXCR, one row per CDR3 protein. The repertoire consists of around 330,000 distinct CDR3 sequences, with 50% to 75% occurring once and the leading ten covering about a sixth. The researchers obtained blood RNA from unsorted whole blood and also extracted germline DNA. Source material: peripheral blood. The receptors were gathered from a young woman with primary liver carcinoma and hepatitis B virus infection.

Many counts were recorded for this clonotype. The chain uses TRBV11-2 and TRBJ2-1; 9 nucleotides align to TRBD1. The CDR3 loop spans 17 amino acids. J gave up 3 bases and V 3 bases, and 9 bases lay outside the gene matches. The germline V gene encodes CDR1 SGHAT and CDR2 FQNNGV. CDR3 in DNA: TGTGCCAGCAGCTTGAATCTTGGGACAGGGTACTACAATGAGCAGTTCTTC. The encoded protein is CASSLNLGTGYYNEQFF.

This clonotype was detected a few times. The V and J genes are TRBV12-3 or TRBV12-4 and TRBJ2-7; D is tentatively TRBD1 or TRBD2 (5 bases each). The CDR3 sequence is 14 residues long. Trimming took 5 bases from V and 1 from J, leaving 12 bases between them. The CDR3 DNA reads TGTGCCAGCAGTAACCGGGACCAGTCCTACGAGCAGTACTTC. Its translation is CASSNRDQSYEQYF.

Concerning this clonotype itself: Compared with germline, one end of the junction differs, possibly owing to a read error. The J gene is TRBJ2-1, the V gene TRBV11-3, with D perhaps being TRBD1 or TRBD2 (5 bases each). TRBJ2-7 explains the end of the DNA better; the J call may be wrong. CDR1 is SGHNT, CDR2 YENEEA, per germline. This CDR3 spans 15 amino acids. The CDR3: CANSLLPGPGNEQYF. The CDR3 region has the DNA TGTGCCAACAGCTTACTTCCGGGGCCCGGCAATGAGCAGTACTTC.

Notes on this clonotype: This may arise from a read error, as a much more abundant clone is one base away. The CDR3 end shows no conserved phenylalanine or tryptophan, and so a read error is likely. The chain recombines TRBV29-1 with TRBJ1-3; no definite D call. This CDR3 has 12 residues. V shed 6 bases and J shed 6 bases, with 12 bases lying between them. Germline V gene lookup returns CDR1 SQVTM and CDR2 ANQGSEA. The CDR3 loop reads CSVSGGLNTIYS. CDR3 coding DNA: TGCAGCGTGTCTGGTGGGTTAAACACCATATATTCT.

Comments on this clonotype: The junction does not match germline at one end; this may be a read error. J is TRBJ2-7 and V is TRBV5-6, with a possible D match to TRBD1 (6 bases). The CDR3 extends over 13 amino acids. In germline, CDR1 is SGHDT, CDR2 YYEEEE. CDR3 in amino acids: CATSLGARKEQYF. CDR3 bases: TGTGCCACCAGCTTGGGGGCTAGGAAGGAGCAGTACTTC.

On this clonotype: At one of its ends the junction is not consistent with the germline gene, which may arise from a read error. V is TRBV11-2 and J is TRBJ2-5, with D unclear. Germline-derived CDR1 and CDR2 are SGHAT and FQNNGV. This CDR3 is built from 13 residues. CDR3 nucleotide sequence: TGTGCCAGCACCTTATATGGGCTGGAGACCCAGTACTTC. It is translated as CASTLYGLETQYF.

On this clonotype itself: A much larger clonotype is one base distant, so this may be a read error. Here the CDR3 omits its conserved ending phenylalanine or tryptophan, so a read error is the likely source. The chain couples TRBV29-1 to TRBJ2-5; D may match TRBD1 or TRBD2 (5 bases each). The CDR3 spans 14 residues. The V end lost 1 base, the J end lost 5 bases, and 14 bases lay between the germline ends. CDR1 is SQVTM and CDR2 is ANQGSEA in the germline V gene. Here the CDR3 reads CSVEGLGKGETQYL. For the CDR3, the DNA is TGCAGCGTTGAAGGTCTCGGGAAGGGGGAGACCCAGTACTTA.

As concerns this clonotype: Given the absence of the conserved phenylalanine or tryptophan at the CDR3 end, a read error is likely. The rearrangement joins TRBV11-2 to TRBJ1-5; 7 bases fit TRBD1. The CDR3 runs 14 residues. Germline loops: CDR1 SGHAT, CDR2 FQNNGV. The CDR3 spells CASSLAGGNQPQHY. The DNA of the CDR3 is TGTGCTAGCAGCTTAGCAGGGGGGAATCAGCCCCAGCATTAT.

V gene TRBV28 combines with J gene TRBJ2-6; D not certain. The CDR3 runs to 16 residues. CDR1 is MDHEN, CDR2 SYDVKM, per germline. Trimming took off 9 bases at V and 2 bases at J, with 17 bases between the two ends. In DNA, the CDR3 is TGTGCCAGTAGTCCCCAAGGTAGGGCTGGGGCCAACGTCCTGACTTTC. The encoded protein is CASSPQGRAGANVLTF.

This clonotype was seen many times. The V call is TRBV30, the J call TRBJ1-4, with D possibly TRBD1 on 5 matching bases. V lost 0 bases and J lost 3, with 8 bases in between. This CDR3 comprises 14 residues. Germline V CDR1 and CDR2: GTSNPN, SVGIG (reference sequence). The CDR3 sequence is CAWSVTGANEKLFF. In DNA form, the CDR3 reads TGTGCCTGGAGTGTTACGGGGGCTAATGAAAAACTGTTTTTT.

Remarks on this clonotype: With a much larger clone just one base away, this may be a read error. This sequence joins TRBV6-1 and TRBJ2-7; D is undetermined. This CDR3 contains 14 residues. Germline CDR1 is MNHNS and CDR2 is SASEGT. V dropped 7 bases and J dropped 3 bases, with 16 bases sitting between them. The CDR3 bases are TGTGCCAGCAATTGGGCTAGAGGCCTCTACGAGCAGTACTTC. Translating it yields CASNWARGLYEQYF.

In this sample, this clonotype turned up many times. V gene TRBV6-5 combines with J gene TRBJ2-4; 7 bases agree with TRBD2. The germline V gene encodes CDR1 MNHEY and CDR2 SVGAGI. The CDR3 runs to 15 residues. The J segment lost 0 bases and the V segment lost 5 bases, leaving 4 bases of the junction unmatched. The chain's CDR3 is CASSPAGVAKNIQYF. The CDR3 DNA reads as TGTGCCAGCAGTCCTGCGGGGGTAGCCAAAAACATTCAGTACTTC.

As to this clonotype: At one of its ends the junction is not consistent with the germline gene, which may arise from a read error. The chain has TRBV12-3 or TRBV12-4 and TRBJ2-1; possibly TRBD2 for D (5 bases). CDR3 length: 14 residues. In DNA form, the CDR3 reads TGCGCCAGCAGTCCCGGATTCGGATCGGGAGAGCAGTTCTTC. Protein: CASSPGFGSGEQFF.

In this sample, this clonotype turned up many times. The chain carries TRBV11-3 and TRBJ2-5; D ambiguous. The CDR3 length is 16 residues. Germline V CDR1 and CDR2: SGHNT, YENEEA. The V and J ends lost 2 bases and 0 bases respectively, with 13 bases between them. The CDR3 DNA is TGTGCCAGCAGCTTACGCAGTAACGATAACCAAGAGACCCAGTACTTC. Translation gives CASSLRSNDNQETQYF.

Regarding this clonotype: Germline and junction disagree at one end, which may indicate a read error. V is TRBV4-1 and J is TRBJ1-5, with D tentatively TRBD1 (5 bases). Germline CDR1 MGHRA, CDR2 YSYEKL. The CDR3 loop spans 15 amino acids. CDR3 in DNA: TGCGCCAGCGGGGGAGGGCGCGAGGGCAATCAGCCCCTGCATTTT. Translated: CASGGGREGNQPLHF.

Notes on this clonotype: This may be a read error: a much more frequent sequence differs by one nucleotide. V gene TRBV12-5 combines with J gene TRBJ2-1; no definite D call. CDR3 length: 15 amino acids. The germline CDR1 and CDR2 sequences are LGHNT and FRNRAP. Trimming pared 7 bases from V and 0 bases from J, leaving 13 bases between. The CDR3 is CASAPRRSSYNEQFF. The CDR3 coding sequence is TGTGCTAGTGCTCCCAGAAGGTCCTCCTACAATGAGCAGTTCTTC.

About this clonotype: The junction shows a germline mismatch at one end, possibly a read error. The chain carries TRBV11-3 and TRBJ2-2; D is perhaps TRBD2 (6 bases). CDR3 length: 14 amino acids. Germline assignment: CDR1 SGHNT and CDR2 YENEEA. CDR3 residues: CASHHLANTGELFF. CDR3 coding DNA: TGTGCCAGCCACCATCTAGCGAATACCGGGGAGCTGTTTTTT.

This clonotype was observed a few times. The chain uses TRBV14 and TRBJ2-7, with a weak D call TRBD2 (5 bases). The length of the CDR3 is 13 residues. The germline V gene encodes CDR1 SGHDN and CDR2 FVKESK. V was trimmed by 5 bases and J by 4 bases, leaving 12 bases between them. CDR3 protein: CASSFWTGYEQYF. The CDR3 DNA sequence: TGTGCCAGCAGCTTCTGGACTGGGTACGAGCAGTACTTC.

Notes on this clonotype: A much bigger clone sits one base away, suggesting this may be a read error. The chain couples TRBV6-2 or TRBV6-3 to TRBJ2-3; 8 bases map to TRBD2. The CDR3 consists of 16 residues. Germline V gene sequence: CDR1 MNHEY, CDR2 SVGEGT. The CDR3 coding sequence is TGTGCCTGCAGTTACGGCACAGCGGGAGATCCAGATACGCAGTATTTT. Translating it yields CACSYGTAGDPDTQYF.

J is TRBJ2-2 and V is TRBV6-6, with a possible D match to TRBD1 (6 bases). The CDR3 spans 17 residues. Germline V gene sequence: CDR1 MNHNY, CDR2 SVGAGI (reference sequence). Trimming cost V 8 bases and J 2 bases, with 21 bases left between them. The CDR3 sequence: CASSWVGTRANTGELFF. The DNA of the CDR3 is TGTGCCAGCTCCTGGGTCGGGACACGAGCTAACACCGGGGAGCTGTTTTTT.

Comments on this clonotype: The junction differs from germline at one of its ends, possibly a read error. The rearrangement joins TRBV11-2 to TRBJ1-2; maybe TRBD1 (6 bases). The CDR3 length is 15 residues. Germline assignment: CDR1 SGHAT and CDR2 FQNNGV. CDR3 protein: CASGLESTGMGGCTF. The CDR3 DNA reads TGTGCCAGCGGCTTAGAAAGTACTGGGATGGGGGGCTGCACCTTC.

Remarks on this clonotype: One base away lies a much larger clone, so this may be a sequencing read error. V usage is TRBV6-6 and J usage is TRBJ2-1; TRBD2 agrees at 11 bases. Germline CDR1 MNHNY, CDR2 SVGAGI (reference sequence). The CDR3 has 17 residues. The CDR3, as DNA: TGTGCCAGCTGTTACTCGGGACTAGCGGAGTCCTACAATGAGCAGTTCTTC. It codes for CASCYSGLAESYNEQFF.

Comment on this clonotype: A read error may explain this, as a much larger clone is one base away. The chain employs TRBV11-1 and TRBJ2-6; D remains ambiguous. This CDR3 comprises 17 residues. The V gene's germline CDR1 is SGHAT and CDR2 FQDESV (reference sequence). The V end was cut by 1 base, the J end by 0 bases, with 10 bases between. The CDR3 spells CASSLVCHGSGANVLTF. CDR3 coding DNA: TGTGCCAGCAGCTTAGTTTGTCACGGCTCTGGGGCCAACGTCCTGACTTTC.

Details on this clonotype: One junction end disagrees with the germline gene, perhaps due to a read error. The chain links TRBV6-5 to TRBJ2-1; 13 nucleotides match TRBD2. The germline V gene has CDR1 MNHEY and CDR2 SVGAGI. CDR3 length: 15 residues. CDR3 region: CVSRSGLAGANEQFF. In DNA, the CDR3 is TGTGTCAGCAGATCAGGACTAGCGGGAGCAAATGAGCAGTTCTTC.

In this sample, this clonotype turned up many times. V and J are TRBV7-8 and TRBJ2-7; D may be TRBD2 (5 bases). CDR1 is SGHVS and CDR2 is FQNEAQ in the germline V gene. The CDR3 has 15 residues. Between the trimmed V and J ends, which lost 1 base and 3 bases, there was a span of 13 bases. The CDR3 sequence is CASSLGDKGLYEQYF. In DNA, the CDR3 is TGTGCCAGCAGCTTAGGGGATAAAGGACTCTACGAGCAGTACTTC.